This TCR beta chain stems from a study of regulatory T cells in long-lasting Graves disease. Study-level results: TCR diversity was lower in persistent Graves' patients (versus newly diagnosed ones).

The authors built TCR beta libraries using iRepertoire HTBI primers and Arm-PCR of CDR3 regions. TCRdb passed the multiplex PCR reads through MiXCR, listing each CDR3 protein once. The data show 350,000 to 500,000 distinct CDR3 sequences, with 15% to 20% seen just once and about 11% held by the top ten. This clonotype was observed at least ten times. The antigen remains undetermined. The time point was: newly diagnosed GD, antithyroid drugs for less than 3 months. Researchers made the TCR library from RNA that was extracted from PBMCs. These data were likewise used in another study, on T cells in Graves' hyperthyroidism and ophthalmopathy. This second report adds: Uncontrolled infection, other autoimmune disease, pregnancy or lactation excluded patients. The HTBI set primed first-round TCR CDR3 RT-PCR.

The source of this sequence is a woman under 40 with Graves disease. Source: peripheral blood mononuclear cells (PBMCs), taken at new diagnosis, from a patient treated with antithyroid drugs.

In DNA, the CDR3 is TGCGCCAGCAGGGGCACCCCGCGGGACACTGAAGCTTTCTTT. Protein product: CASRGTPRDTEAFF. This rearrangement joins TRBV5-1 to TRBJ1-1; D unclear. V was clipped by 5 bases and J by 3 bases, with 14 bases between them. Germline V gives CDR1 SGHRS, CDR2 YFSETQ. The CDR3 sequence is 14 residues long.